Sequencing of this T cell receptor (beta chain) was carried out in a study of T cells expressing NK-cell markers. The study, taken as a whole, reports: In a handful of donors, dominant clonotypes made up 28.3-60.1% of CD3+CD56-NKG2C+ cells.

Each CDR3 protein gets one entry in TCRdb, which reprocessed the 5' RACE reads and gives no DNA. The table lists about 410,000 distinct CDR3 sequences. The CDR3 consists of 13 residues. Germline loops: CDR1 DFQATT, CDR2 SNEGSKA (reference sequence). Notes on this clonotype: Its antigen is unidentified.

Sample: blood T cells: a sorted CD56 or NKG2C T cell subset, CD4+ or CD8+ T cells, or bulk PBMC T cells (not recorded which). The origin of this receptor is a woman in her 50s in good health. The gene calls are TRBV20-1 and TRBJ2-5. The CDR3 is CSARASLRETQYF.